This T cell receptor (beta chain) is drawn from a study of blood T cell repertoires in COVID-19. A single count supports this clone. V was cut by 4 bases and J by 3 bases, with 13 bases left in between. This CDR3 comprises 15 residues. Germline CDR1 SGHKS, CDR2 YYEKEE (reference sequence). Assay: immunoSEQ multiplex PCR; the TCRdb copy retains only in-frame clones and omits some. The sample has 150,000 to 200,000 clones, 70% to 90% seen once. The TCR sequence derives from a man aged 18 to 29 with acute or convalescent COVID-19. Sequenced material: peripheral blood. The chain joins TRBV5-5 to TRBJ2-2; the D gene is possibly TRBD1 (6 bases). CDR3 bases: TGTGCCAGCAGCGTTACAGGGTTAGACACCGGGGAGCTGTTTTTT. Protein product: CASSVTGLDTGELFF.